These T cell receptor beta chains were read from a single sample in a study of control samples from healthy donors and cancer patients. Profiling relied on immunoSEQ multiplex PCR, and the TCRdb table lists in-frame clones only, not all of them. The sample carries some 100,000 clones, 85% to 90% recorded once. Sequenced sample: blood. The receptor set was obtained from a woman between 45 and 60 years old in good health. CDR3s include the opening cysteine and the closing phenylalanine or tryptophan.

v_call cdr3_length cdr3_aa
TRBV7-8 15 CASSFISGGNTEAFF
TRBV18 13 CASSPTDGYGYTF
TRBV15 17 CATSDPTSGGRTDTQYF
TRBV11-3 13 CASAKVPQETQYF
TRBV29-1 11 CSVGQGNTIYF
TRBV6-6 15 CASSRGSGFQETQYF
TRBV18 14 CASSPAGQKETQYF
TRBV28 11 CASSFSETQYF
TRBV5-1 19 CASSAGTGSEMRVGGELFF
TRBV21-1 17 CASSLKIAGGSQETQYF
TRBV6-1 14 CASSEGLIYNEQFF
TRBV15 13 CATSGTVYEKLFF
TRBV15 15 CATSRAKGISNEQFF
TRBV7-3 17 CASSLMAGDKVSYGYTF
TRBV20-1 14 CSAGDRGNGNTIYF
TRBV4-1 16 CASSQEGAAFQETQYF
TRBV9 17 CASSVAGLAGVGDTQYF
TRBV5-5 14 CASSPPGTGDGYTF
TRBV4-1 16 CASSPQVFQATGELFF
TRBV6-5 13 CASVGSANYGYTF
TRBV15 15 CATSRAGTGDEKLFF
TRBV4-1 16 CASSQDSRSDIYGYTF
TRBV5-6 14 CASSLEGFAETQYF
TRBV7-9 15 CASSLKGAVDSPLHF
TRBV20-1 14 CSASRAIKNTEAFF
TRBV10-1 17 CASSESRGLPMNTEAFF
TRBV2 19 CASSEWFGRDRGTNEKLFF
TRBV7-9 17 CASSLELWTSDDGELFF
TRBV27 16 CASSSGTSGYYNEQFF
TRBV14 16 CASSRFAGRVNEKLFF
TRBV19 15 CASNKPGRINSPLHF
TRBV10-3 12 CAISDSSREQFF
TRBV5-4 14 CASKVGGSTDTQYF
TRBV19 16 CASSPFGGARDTEAFF
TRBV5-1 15 CASSSTTVSTDTQYF
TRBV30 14 CAWRTPGNTGELFF
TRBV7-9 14 CASSSREFNTEAFF
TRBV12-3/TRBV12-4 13 CASSLQGNTEAFF
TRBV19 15 CASSIGLAVTDTQYF
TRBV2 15 CASKTQGLGIGELFF
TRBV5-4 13 CASSSREHRGQFF
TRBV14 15 CASSFYKGLQETQYF
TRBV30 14 CAWSVRAWNQPQHF
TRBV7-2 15 CASSSESGSNQPQHF
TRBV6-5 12 CASSRTNSPLHF
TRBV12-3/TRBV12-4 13 CASSRDPTDTQYF
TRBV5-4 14 CASSLNRGVGGYTF
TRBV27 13 CASRTGTGNTIYF
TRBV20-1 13 CSASPDLNQPQHF
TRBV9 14 CASSVGQINEKLFF
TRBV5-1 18 CASSLQGLKATGANVLTF
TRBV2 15 CASSGTGALNQPQHF
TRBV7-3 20 CASSFPGRETRADKHNEQFF